The text below deals with one T cell receptor (beta chain). Antigen: not known. One junction end does not reproduce the germline sequence, and a read error may be involved. Amplification of TCR beta CDR3 regions used RNA as the template. A first-round RT-PCR of the TCR CDR3 used the HTBI primer set. TCRdb called the multiplex PCR reads again in MiXCR, with one record for every CDR3 protein. The data show over 250,000 distinct CDR3 sequences, about 25% seen once. Predating any ophthalmopathy symptoms, the blood sample was taken at first hyperthyroidism diagnosis. The data derive from a study of T cells in Graves' hyperthyroidism and ophthalmopathy. Regarding the study as a whole: Researchers report that a 13 V-J model separated ophthalmopathy from stable hyperthyroidism. Blood samples included most of the expanded thyroid clonotypes exceeding 0.001.

CDR3 size: 15 residues. Looked up from germline, CDR1 is MNHEY and CDR2 is SVGAGI. The TCR comes from a man aged 40-50 years with Graves' hyperthyroidism that later progressed to Graves' ophthalmopathy. Material for sequencing was blood. The chain couples TRBV6-5 to TRBJ2-7; TRBD2 matches 12 bases. The CDR3, as DNA: TGTGCCAGCAGTGACTCGACTAGCGGGAGTTCCGAGCAGTACTTC. It is translated as CASSDSTSGSSEQYF.